The 26 T cell receptor beta chains below come from one sample, sequenced in a study of T cells in Graves' hyperthyroidism and ophthalmopathy. Amplified TCR beta CDR3 regions derived from RNA transcripts. Carried out on the TCR CDR3, a first-round RT-PCR used the HTBI primer set. A single record per CDR3 protein comes from TCRdb applying MiXCR to the multiplex PCR reads. The top ten hold about 14% of the sample, which has 450,000 to 600,000 distinct CDR3 sequences, around 15% seen once. Material: blood. These receptors were collected from a woman in her thirties or forties with Graves' hyperthyroidism.

The table lists this clonotype with many counts. The chain couples TRBV28 to TRBJ1-2; 8 bases agree with TRBD1. J was trimmed by 1 base and V by 6 bases; bases with no gene match: 10. Germline V gene data show CDR1 as MDHEN and CDR2 as SYDVKM. The CDR3 is 16 amino acids. CDR3 sequence: CASRDEQGVLNYGYTF. CDR3 in DNA: TGTGCCAGCAGAGACGAACAGGGGGTTCTTAACTATGGCTACACCTTC.

This clonotype has a count of ten or more. This chain uses TRBV7-9 with TRBJ1-1; weak D call: TRBD1 (5 bases). Germline assignment: CDR1 SEHNR and CDR2 FQNEAQ (reference sequence). The CDR3 extends over 15 amino acids. Trimming pared 4 bases from V and 1 base from J, leaving 13 bases between. CDR3 DNA sequence: TGTGCCAGCAGCTACCCCCTAACAGGGAACACTGAAGCTTTCTTT. Translating it yields CASSYPLTGNTEAFF.

As regards this clonotype: This is likely a read error, given that the CDR3 carries no conserved phenylalanine or tryptophan at its end. The J gene is TRBJ2-7, the V gene TRBV9; 9 bases agree with TRBD1. Germline CDR1 and CDR2: SGDLS and YYNGEE. This CDR3 region has 15 residues. V gave up 4 bases and J gave up 0 bases; unmatched junction bases: 5. The CDR3 DNA follows: TGTGCCAGCAGCTTAGGACAGGGGAGCTCCTACGAGCAGTACTTA. Translating gives CASSLGQGSSYEQYL.

The chain couples TRBV28 to TRBJ1-4; 8 bases are a match to TRBD1. The germline V gene encodes CDR1 MDHEN and CDR2 SYDVKM. Unmatched junction bases numbered 11, after V lost 4 bases and J lost 7 bases. This CDR3 region has 16 residues. CDR3 DNA: TGTGCCAGCAGTTCAGGACAGGGCTTTTTAGGTGAAAAACTGTTTTTT. It translates to CASSSGQGFLGEKLFF.

This clonotype was observed many times. The V call is TRBV27, the J call TRBJ2-1, with TRBD2 matching over 11 bases. Per germline, CDR1 MNHEY and CDR2 SMNVEV (reference sequence). The CDR3 runs 16 residues. The V gene end was trimmed by 3 bases and the J gene end by 9 bases; junction bases not matched to a gene: 10. CDR3 protein: CASSFSTSGGVGEQFF. DNA of the CDR3: TGTGCCAGCAGTTTTTCAACTAGCGGGGGTGTTGGTGAGCAGTTCTTC.

This clonotype has at least ten counts. The chain combines TRBV28 with TRBJ2-1, with D possibly matching TRBD1 (6 bases). Trimming pared 6 bases from V and 0 bases from J, leaving 15 bases between. This CDR3 has 16 residues. CDR1 and CDR2 from the germline V gene are MDHEN and SYDVKM. CDR3 loop: CASSTGQFSSYNEQFF. The CDR3 DNA sequence: TGTGCCAGCAGCACTGGACAGTTTAGCTCCTACAATGAGCAGTTCTTC.

The V gene is TRBV3-1, the J gene TRBJ1-2, with 12 nucleotides matching TRBD1. Germline V gene lookup returns CDR1 LGHDT and CDR2 YNNKEL (reference sequence). The CDR3 spans 18 residues. Trimming removed 1 base from V and 3 bases from J; junction bases left unmatched: 9. The CDR3 coding sequence is TGTGCCAGCAGCCAAGTCCCGGGACAGGGGGCGATTGACTATGGCTACACCTTC. Translated, it gives CASSQVPGQGAIDYGYTF.

The gene calls are TRBV9 and TRBJ1-1; weak D call: TRBD1 (5 bases). The CDR3 covers 15 residues. The ends were cut back, 0 bases at V and 4 bases at J, with 13 bases in the middle. Germline CDR1 SGDLS, CDR2 YYNGEE. The CDR3 sequence: CASSVGPGGPTEAFF. DNA of the CDR3: TGTGCCAGCAGCGTAGGGCCGGGGGGACCCACTGAAGCTTTCTTT.

This clonotype was detected only a few times. The CDR3 DNA follows: TGTGCCAGCAGCCAATACCCTTCGGGATTGACCTACAATGAGCAGTTCTTC. It yields the protein CASSQYPSGLTYNEQFF. This chain uses TRBV3-1 with TRBJ2-1; D may be TRBD2 (5 bases). This CDR3 spans 17 amino acids. Trimming shortened V by 2 bases and J by 2 bases, and 16 bases separated the two germline ends. CDR1 is LGHDT, CDR2 YNNKEL, per germline (reference sequence).

This clonotype was seen repeatedly, ten times or more. Here the CDR3 DNA reads TGTGCCAGCAGTGAAAGGGTCCAGGTGAACACTGAAGCTTTCTTT. It specifies CASSERVQVNTEAFF. The rearrangement links TRBV2 to TRBJ1-1, with D uncertain. Germline lookup yields CDR1 SNHLY and CDR2 FYNNEI. V shed 2 bases and J shed 0 bases, with 10 bases lying between them. This CDR3 comprises 15 residues.

This clonotype was seen more than once but under ten times. The V and J genes are TRBV28 and TRBJ2-5; the D is unclear. Germline V gene data show CDR1 as MDHEN and CDR2 as SYDVKM. The CDR3 has 11 residues. V was shortened by 9 bases and J by 5 bases, with 10 bases between the two germline ends. DNA for the CDR3: TGTGCCAGTAGTAACTTGGAGACCCAGTACTTC. This encodes CASSNLETQYF.

The chain recombines TRBV19 with TRBJ2-1, with D uncertain. Germline V gene sequence: CDR1 LNHDA, CDR2 SQIVND (reference sequence). Trimming left V 6 bases short and J 4 bases short, with 10 bases between. This CDR3 is built from 13 residues. The CDR3 here is CASSTDGYNEQFF. The CDR3 nucleotides are TGTGCCAGTAGCACAGACGGATACAATGAGCAGTTCTTC.

The V call is TRBV24-1, the J call TRBJ2-5; 7 bases fit TRBD1. V was pared by 0 bases and J by 7 bases, with 10 bases of the junction left unmatched. CDR3 length equals 16 residues. CDR1 KGHDR and CDR2 SFDVKD come from the germline V gene. The CDR3 coding sequence is TGTGCCACCAGTGATTTGCCCCCGACAGGGCACGGGACCCAGTACTTC. It is translated as CATSDLPPTGHGTQYF.

The table lists this clonotype with a few counts. The V call is TRBV5-6, the J call TRBJ2-1; 8 bases match TRBD2. Germline V gene sequence: CDR1 SGHDT, CDR2 YYEEEE. The CDR3 runs 14 residues. The V segment lost 6 bases and the J segment 6 bases; nucleotides outside the gene matches: 8. The CDR3: CASIPKRGGNEQFF. The CDR3 DNA reads TGTGCCAGCATCCCGAAACGGGGGGGCAATGAGCAGTTCTTC.

This clonotype was counted at least ten times. This chain links TRBV3-1 with TRBJ2-4; TRBD2 might be the D (6 bases). V dropped 3 bases and J dropped 1 base, with 10 bases sitting between them. Germline lookup yields CDR1 LGHDT and CDR2 YNNKEL (reference sequence). The CDR3 totals 15 residues. CDR3 DNA: TGTGCCAGCAGCCACGAGACTAGTGCCAAAAACATTCAGTACTTC. Its translation is CASSHETSAKNIQYF.

This clonotype was observed at least ten times. The gene calls are TRBV2 and TRBJ2-6, with D perhaps given as TRBD1 or TRBD2 (5 bases each). Germline V lookup: CDR1 SNHLY, CDR2 FYNNEI. The CDR3 contains 15 residues. Deletions cut 10 bases from V and 0 bases from J, with 13 bases between. The CDR3 loop reads CATPRGDSGANVLTF. The DNA of the CDR3 is TGTGCCACCCCGAGGGGTGACTCTGGGGCCAACGTCCTGACTTTC.

As to this clonotype: A much larger clone sits a single nucleotide away, making a read error possible. The final CDR3 position lacks the conserved phenylalanine or tryptophan, pointing to a likely read error. The J gene is TRBJ2-2, the V gene TRBV7-2; D call uncertain. The V gene's germline CDR1 is SGHTA and CDR2 FQGNSA. The V end was cut by 0 bases, the J end by 0 bases, with 5 bases between. This CDR3 has 15 residues. CDR3 in DNA: TGTGCCAGCAGCTTAGCGACGACGAACACCGGGGAGCTGTTTTAT. Amino acids: CASSLATTNTGELFY.

The sample holds many counts of this clonotype. V and J are TRBV5-1 and TRBJ1-5; no firm D call. Deletions cut 4 bases from V and 4 bases from J, with 18 bases between. Germline assignment: CDR1 SGHRS and CDR2 YFSETQ. The CDR3 consists of 16 residues. CDR3: CASSPRTQSRNQPQHF. CDR3 bases: TGCGCCAGCAGCCCACGGACCCAAAGTCGGAATCAGCCCCAGCATTTT.

Concerning this clonotype: The missing conserved phenylalanine or tryptophan at the end of this CDR3 makes a read error likely. This sequence joins TRBV7-2 and TRBJ2-2; 12 bases match TRBD2. The CDR3 is 15 amino acids. V was pared by 4 bases and J by 4 bases, with 1 base of the junction left unmatched. Germline assignment: CDR1 SGHTA and CDR2 FQGNSA. DNA of the CDR3: TGTGCCAGCAGCTGGGGACTAGCGGGCACCGGGGAGCTGTTTTCT. Protein product: CASSWGLAGTGELFS.

This clonotype has at least ten counts. The chain couples TRBV7-9 to TRBJ2-7, with 7 bases lining up with TRBD2. With V trimmed by 2 bases and J by 7 bases, 8 bases remained unmatched. The CDR3 consists of 14 residues. The germline V gene encodes CDR1 SEHNR and CDR2 FQNEAQ (reference sequence). The CDR3 here is CASSLRLAPGEQYF. In nucleotides, the CDR3 is TGTGCCAGCAGCTTACGACTAGCCCCCGGGGAGCAGTACTTC.

This clonotype was recorded at least ten times. This chain joins TRBV24-1 and TRBJ1-1; D not resolved. V was clipped by 4 bases and J by 2 bases, with 16 bases between them. The length of the CDR3 is 16 residues. The V gene's germline CDR1 is KGHDR and CDR2 SFDVKD. The CDR3 DNA is TGTGCCACCAGTGACCCTGGGAAGTCGACAAACACTGAAGCTTTCTTT. Translation gives CATSDPGKSTNTEAFF.

This clonotype was seen repeatedly, ten times or more. The rearrangement uses TRBV29-1 and TRBJ2-7; tentatively, D is TRBD1 (6 bases). The CDR3 runs 12 residues. Germline V gene sequence: CDR1 SQVTM, CDR2 ANQGSEA. Trimming pared 6 bases from V and 2 bases from J, leaving 11 bases between. CDR3 bases: TGCAGCGTGTCGACAGGAACCTACGAGCAGTACTTC. It translates to CSVSTGTYEQYF.

This clonotype was picked up many times. An end of the junction does not agree with germline; a read error may underlie this. This chain joins TRBV24-1 and TRBJ2-4; D is perhaps TRBD1 or TRBD2 (5 bases each). Germline loops: CDR1 KGHDR, CDR2 SFDVKD. CDR3 length equals 14 residues. The CDR3 DNA sequence: TGTGCCACCAGGGATTCGGGACCCAAAAACATTCAGTACTTC. Protein product: CATRDSGPKNIQYF.

The chain has TRBV7-8 and TRBJ1-5; D unresolved. Trimming took off 0 bases at V and 5 bases at J, with 5 bases between the two ends. The CDR3 runs 13 residues. In germline, CDR1 is SGHVS, CDR2 FQNEAQ. The CDR3 spells CASSLAWDQPQHF. The CDR3, as DNA: TGTGCCAGCAGCTTAGCATGGGATCAGCCCCAGCATTTT.

This clonotype was seen repeatedly, ten times or more. The chain has TRBV24-1 and TRBJ2-7; TRBD1 aligns across 7 bases. Germline V gives CDR1 KGHDR, CDR2 SFDVKD. The V gene end was trimmed by 3 bases and the J gene end by 1 base; junction bases not matched to a gene: 14. The length of the CDR3 is 18 residues. The CDR3 nucleotides are TGTGCCACCAGTGATCAGTACCTTCCGGGACAGTCATCCTACGAGCAGTACTTC. It yields the protein CATSDQYLPGQSSYEQYF.

The V gene is TRBV10-3, the J gene TRBJ2-2, with no clear D. The CDR3 has 14 amino acids. V lost 2 bases to trimming and J lost 1 base, with 5 bases between them. Germline CDR1 reads ENHRY; CDR2 reads SYGVKD. The CDR3 sequence: CAISEQRNTGELFF. CDR3 sequence (DNA): TGTGCCATCAGTGAGCAGAGGAACACCGGGGAGCTGTTTTTT.